A selection of T cell receptor beta chains follows, all from one sample in a study of T cell responses to AZD1222 COVID-19 vaccine. Profiled with immunoSEQ multiplex PCR; TCRdb holds only in-frame clones, not every one. Of about 180,000 clones detected, about 91% appear once; the ten largest clones hold roughly 7.7%. The sequenced sample was peripheral blood, obtained on day 0 of AZD1222 vaccination. All receptors derive from an adult in good health. Both conserved end residues are part of each CDR3. D genes are given only for firm matches. Size is omitted from some rows. Given values are once, few, many or a class for expanded clones.

>TRBJ1-1|TRBV6-4|-|-
CASSIDMNTEAFF
TGTGCCAGCAGTATAGATATGAACACTGAAGCTTTCTTT
>TRBJ2-2|TRBV27|-|-
CASSLGPGGHGELFF
TGTGCCAGCAGTTTAGGCCCCGGCGGGCACGGGGAGCTGTTTTTT
>TRBJ2-7|TRBV6-2/TRBV6-3|TRBD1|-
CASSRGLGQGFSYEQYF
TGTGCCAGCAGCCGGGGATTGGGACAGGGCTTCTCCTACGAGCAGTACTTC
>TRBJ1-1|TRBV10-3|-|-
CAISERDSNTEAFF
TGTGCCATCAGTGAAAGGGATTCGAACACTGAAGCTTTCTTT
>TRBJ1-2|TRBV3-1/TRBV3-2|-|-
CASSQRPSYGYTF
TGTGCCAGCAGCCAACGGCCTTCATATGGCTACACCTTC
>TRBJ1-2|TRBV3-1/TRBV3-2|-|-
CASSQDVRAGVTYTF
TGTGCCAGCAGCCAAGATGTCAGGGCAGGGGTTACGTACACCTTC
>TRBJ1-2|TRBV27|-|-
CASSSGANYGYTF
TGTGCCAGCAGTTCGGGAGCTAACTATGGCTACACCTTC
>TRBJ2-1|TRBV19|-|-
CASSIGDLGYNEQFF
TGTGCCAGTAGTATCGGTGACTTAGGCTACAATGAGCAGTTCTTC
>TRBJ2-7|TRBV3-1/TRBV3-2|TRBD2|-
CASSHTGGSYEQYF
TGTGCCAGCAGCCATACGGGGGGGTCCTACGAGCAGTACTTC
>TRBJ1-6|TRBV19|-|-
CATMGTVNSPLHF
TGTGCCACCATGGGGACGGTAAATTCACCCCTCCACTTT
>TRBJ1-1|TRBV7-3|-|-
CASSLRGTAEAFF
TGTGCCAGCAGCTTACGCGGGACGGCCGAAGCTTTCTTT
>TRBJ1-4|TRBV28|-|once
CASSPGALREEKLFF
TGTGCCAGCAGTCCGGGGGCCTTGAGGGAGGAAAAACTGTTTTTT
>TRBJ2-2|TRBV24-1|TRBD1|-
CATSDPGQGTGELFF
TGTGCCACCAGTGATCCGGGACAGGGGACTGGGGAGCTGTTTTTT
>TRBJ2-5|TRBV5-1|-|once
CASNNRGIQETQYF
TGCGCCAGCAACAACCGGGGCATTCAAGAGACCCAGTACTTC
>TRBJ2-2|TRBV11-2|-|-
CASSPAGFGGGELFF
TGTGCCAGCAGCCCTGCCGGTTTTGGGGGCGGGGAGCTGTTTTTT
>TRBJ2-1|TRBV5-5|-|-
CASSLAGLAFSNEQFF
TGTGCCAGCAGCTTGGCCGGCTTAGCGTTCTCCAATGAGCAGTTCTTC
>TRBJ1-3|TRBV5-1|-|-
CASSLEGGADGNTIYF
TGCGCCAGCAGCTTGGAGGGGGGCGCGGATGGAAACACCATATATTTT
>TRBJ1-2|TRBV30|-|-
CAWSGGTSSSNYGYTF
TGTGCCTGGAGTGGTGGGACTTCCTCTTCTAACTATGGCTACACCTTC
>TRBJ2-1|TRBV2|TRBD2|-
CACKSGGPDYNEQFF
TGTGCCTGCAAAAGCGGGGGGCCGGATTACAATGAGCAGTTCTTC
>TRBJ1-5|TRBV12-3/TRBV12-4|TRBD1|-
CASSLKGAGPQHF
TGTGCCAGCAGTTTGAAGGGGGCTGGGCCCCAGCATTTT
>TRBJ2-1|TRBV11-2|TRBD1|-
CASSTAGTGLYNEQFF
TGTGCCAGCAGCACCGCCGGGACAGGGCTTTACAATGAGCAGTTCTTC
>TRBJ1-4|TRBV5-1|-|-
CASSMRYNEKLFF
TGCGCCAGCAGCATGCGCTATAATGAAAAACTGTTTTTT
>TRBJ1-1|TRBV25-1|TRBD1|-
CASSGTGGRTEAFF
TGTGCCAGCAGTGGGACAGGGGGTCGCACTGAAGCTTTCTTT
>TRBJ2-1|TRBV9|TRBD2|-
CASSGSGDNYNEQFF
TGTGCCAGCAGCGGTAGCGGGGATAATTACAATGAGCAGTTCTTC
>TRBJ1-1|TRBV10-3|-|-
CAISVDSTNTEAFF
TGTGCCATCAGTGTCGACAGCACCAACACTGAAGCTTTCTTT
>TRBJ2-7|TRBV6-5|-|-
CASSYSYGQTYEQYF
TGTGCCAGCAGTTACTCCTACGGACAGACCTACGAGCAGTACTTC
>TRBJ2-5|TRBV5-4|-|-
CASSLDAPETQYF
TGTGCCAGCAGCTTGGACGCCCCAGAGACCCAGTACTTC
>TRBJ1-2|TRBV5-4|-|-
CASSLGGGKGYTF
TGTGCCAGCAGCTTGGGAGGAGGGAAAGGCTACACCTTC
>TRBJ1-2|TRBV19|-|few
CASSAKTGRTSNYGYTF
TGTGCCAGTAGTGCCAAGACAGGCCGAACTTCTAACTATGGCTACACCTTC
>TRBJ2-6|TRBV12-3/TRBV12-4|-|-
CAIKTGANVLTF
TGTGCCATCAAAACTGGGGCCAACGTCCTGACTTTC
>TRBJ1-2|TRBV10-3|-|-
CAISIDAGHGYTF
TGTGCCATCAGTATAGATGCGGGACACGGCTACACCTTC
>TRBJ2-1|TRBV3-1/TRBV3-2|-|-
CASSQKGGYNEQFF
TGTGCCAGCAGCCAAAAAGGGGGGTACAATGAGCAGTTCTTC
>TRBJ1-2|TRBV29-1|TRBD1|-
CSARKTGGGYTF
TGCAGCGCCAGAAAGACAGGGGGAGGCTACACCTTC
>TRBJ1-5|TRBV21-1|-|-
CASSKGGRQGRWDYNSNQPQHF
TGTGCCAGCAGCAAAGGGGGGAGGCAGGGGCGATGGGACTATAATAGCAATCAGCCCCAGCATTTT
>TRBJ1-1|TRBV2|-|-
CASSYNMNTEAFF
TGTGCCAGCAGTTATAATATGAACACTGAAGCTTTCTTT
>TRBJ1-2|TRBV6-5|TRBD1|-
CASSYNLGTANYGYTF
TGTGCCAGCAGTTACAACTTGGGGACAGCCAACTATGGCTACACCTTC
>TRBJ2-6|TRBV6-1|-|-
CASSAPRLDSGANVLTF
TGTGCCAGCAGTGCACCCAGACTGGACTCTGGGGCCAACGTCCTGACTTTC
>TRBJ1-1|TRBV29-1|-|-
CSVDTGLENTEAFF
TGCAGCGTTGACACGGGGTTGGAGAACACTGAAGCTTTCTTT
>TRBJ2-5|TRBV7-2|-|-
CASSLVDRSQETQYF
TGTGCCAGCAGCTTAGTCGACAGGTCTCAAGAGACCCAGTACTTC
>TRBJ2-2|TRBV6-4|-|few
CASSDSDTPGELFF
TGTGCCAGCAGTGACTCGGATACTCCCGGGGAGCTGTTTTTT
>TRBJ2-2|TRBV7-9|-|-
CASSLGRNNTGELFF
TGTGCCAGCAGCCTGGGGCGGAACAACACCGGGGAGCTGTTTTTT
>TRBJ2-1|TRBV19|-|-
CASSRGNEQFF
TGTGCCAGTAGTAGGGGCAATGAGCAGTTCTTC
>TRBJ2-7|TRBV7-2|-|-
CASSAQGYEQYF
TGTGCCAGCAGCGCACAGGGCTACGAGCAGTACTTC
>TRBJ1-1|TRBV27|-|-
CASSSRRGKEAFF
TGTGCCAGCAGTTCCCGACGGGGAAAGGAGGCTTTCTTT
>TRBJ1-6|TRBV5-4|TRBD1|-
CASSTGQGSSPLHF
TGTGCCAGCAGCACCGGACAGGGCAGTTCACCCCTCCACTTT
>TRBJ1-1|TRBV6-6|-|once
CASSLRYPITEAFF
TGTGCCAGCAGCCTCCGATACCCGATCACTGAAGCTTTCTTT
>TRBJ2-1|TRBV10-2|-|-
CASSESGASGRNEQFF
TGCGCCAGCAGTGAGTCGGGGGCTAGCGGTCGTAATGAGCAGTTCTTC
>TRBJ1-5|TRBV2|-|-
CASSETEQPQHF
TGTGCCAGCAGTGAAACTGAGCAGCCCCAGCATTTT
>TRBJ2-3|TRBV9|TRBD2|-
CASSPPVKAGGTDTQYF
TGTGCCAGCAGCCCGCCCGTTAAAGCGGGGGGCACAGATACGCAGTATTTT
>TRBJ1-5|TRBV19|TRBD1|-
CASSPRGQGSNQPQHF
TGTGCCAGTAGTCCACGGGGACAGGGGAGCAATCAGCCCCAGCATTTT
>TRBJ1-2|TRBV12-2|-|-
CASRLKSPGTGYTF
TGTGCAAGTCGCTTAAAATCACCGGGGACTGGCTACACCTTC